Listed here are 14 T cell receptor beta chains from one sample, sequenced in a study of human T cells and chemical hapten exposure (TCRdb year 2021). Library preparation employed RACE. Sequencing took place on a NextSeq 500. TCRdb ran its own pipeline on the public reads, namely fastp trimming at Q25 and MiXCR clone calling, and kept in-frame beta chains. All rows with the same CDR3 protein become a single entry with the most common DNA and genes. The sample has 75,000 to 95,000 distinct CDR3 sequences on record, 12% of them singletons. The ten largest clones add up to 3.5% of the sample. The sample's time point label, in plain terms: patch test 1, 2 weeks after DPC sensitization. Reading the label with the study, this specimen's treatment or condition is: therapeutic diphenylcyclopropenone sensitization with weekly scalp DPC. The sample was whole blood, taken in connection with sensitization to the hapten diphenylcyclopropenone (DPC). The source of these receptors is a woman aged 60 to 75 with alopecia areata. Some clones in this sample may be carry-over from other donors' samples.

This chain connects TRBV14 to TRBJ1-2; TRBD1 matches 7 bases. The germline V gene encodes CDR1 SGHDN and CDR2 FVKESK. V lost 4 bases to trimming and J lost 8 bases; unmatched junction nucleotides: 4. This CDR3 has 12 amino acids. The CDR3 spells CASSPDRAGYTF. CDR3 bases: TGTGCCAGCAGCCCTGACAGGGCCGGCTACACCTTC. The full variable domain, with the rest looked up from reference TRBV14 and TRBJ1-2, is EAGVTQFPSHSVIEKGQTVTLRCDPISGHDNLYWYRRVMGKEIKFLLHFVKESKQDESGMPNNRFLAERTGGTYSTLKVQPAELEDSGVYFCASSPDRAGYTFGSGTRLTVV.

This clonotype was recorded at least ten times. This rearrangement joins TRBV5-1 to TRBJ1-2; TRBD1 matches at 9 bases. Unmatched junction bases numbered 4, after V lost 0 bases and J lost 7 bases. The CDR3 loop spans 14 amino acids. Germline V gene data show CDR1 as SGHRS and CDR2 as YFSETQ. The CDR3: CASSLEGQGGGYTF. Written as DNA, the CDR3 is TGCGCCAGCAGCTTGGAGGGACAGGGAGGTGGCTACACCTTC.

This chain joins TRBV5-6 and TRBJ1-6; D unclear. CDR1 SGHDT and CDR2 YYEEEE come from the germline V gene. This CDR3 region has 14 residues. V lost 1 base, J lost 10 bases, and 12 bases lay in between. The CDR3 bases are TGTGCCAGCAGCTTGTGGGTTTTGGTCTCACCCCTCCACTTT. Its protein product is CASSLWVLVSPLHF.

The sample holds many counts of this clonotype. The rearrangement joins TRBV5-1 to TRBJ2-1; 7 nucleotides line up with TRBD2. CDR3 length: 16 residues. Looked up from germline, CDR1 is SGHRS and CDR2 is YFSETQ. V shed 0 bases, J shed 1 base, and the junction held 4 bases outside the gene matches. The CDR3 spells CASSLDGGRSYNEQFF. The CDR3, as DNA: TGCGCCAGCAGCTTGGACGGGGGGAGATCCTACAATGAGCAGTTCTTC.

This clonotype was counted ten times or more. V is TRBV10-1 and J is TRBJ2-2; 8 nucleotides match TRBD1. The CDR3 spans 18 residues. The junction had 8 bases not matched to a gene; V was cut back by 0 bases and J by 2 bases. In germline, CDR1 is WNHNN, CDR2 SYGVQD (reference sequence). The CDR3 DNA follows: TGCGCCAGCAGTGAGTCGATGCATTCAGGGGGCAACACCGGGGAGCTGTTTTTT. The encoded protein is CASSESMHSGGNTGELFF.

This clonotype was seen ten or more times. This sequence joins TRBV29-1 and TRBJ2-3; tentative D call: TRBD1 (6 bases). The CDR3 runs 12 residues. V was pared by 7 bases and J by 2 bases, with 10 bases between. CDR1 SQVTM and CDR2 ANQGSEA come from the germline V gene. This chain's CDR3 is CSARQATDTQYF. The CDR3 region has the DNA TGCAGCGCCAGACAGGCCACAGATACGCAGTATTTT.

The table lists this clonotype with many counts. The chain employs TRBV7-9 and TRBJ1-2, with TRBD1 matching over 7 bases. Per the germline V gene, CDR1 is SEHNR and CDR2 is FQNEAQ (reference sequence). J lost 4 bases, V lost 2 bases, and 10 bases had no gene match. This CDR3 is built from 16 residues. CDR3 in DNA: TGTGCCAGCAGCTTAAAGGGGGCCGAAGATATCTATGGCTACACCTTC. This encodes CASSLKGAEDIYGYTF. Full variable domain (remainder filled in from reference TRBV7-9 and TRBJ1-2): DTGVSQNPRHKITKRGQNVTFRCDPISEHNRLYWYRQTLGQGPEFLTYFQNEAQLEKSRLLSDRFSAERPKGSFSTLEIQRTEQGDSAMYLCASSLKGAEDIYGYTFGSGTRLTVV.

This clonotype was seen many times. The CDR3 coding sequence is TGTGCCAGCAGTTGGACTAGCGGAAAAGAGAACACCGGGGAGCTGTTTTTT. Its protein product is CASSWTSGKENTGELFF. The V gene is TRBV7-6, the J gene TRBJ2-2; 10 nucleotides align to TRBD2. CDR1 is SGHVS, CDR2 FNYEAQ, per germline. This CDR3 has 17 amino acids. After removal of 6 bases from V and 1 base from J, the junction contained 8 bases not matched to a gene.

At least ten counts were recorded for this clonotype. The chain recombines TRBV11-2 with TRBJ2-3, with TRBD2 matching 10 bases. There are 17 residues in the CDR3. The germline V gene encodes CDR1 SGHAT and CDR2 FQNNGV. V was pared by 1 base and J by 6 bases, with 10 bases of the junction left unmatched. CDR3 protein: CASSLGWTSGPRDTQYF. The CDR3 nucleotides read TGTGCCAGCAGCTTAGGTTGGACTAGCGGCCCCCGGGATACGCAGTATTTT.

This clonotype was detected a few times. V gene TRBV12-2 combines with J gene TRBJ1-4. TRBV12-2 is a pseudogene segment. The CDR3 sequence is 15 residues long. CDR3 nucleotides: TGTGCAAGTCGCTTAACGGGGAGGTTGAATGAAAAACTGTTTTTT. It translates to CASRLTGRLNEKLFF.

The J gene is TRBJ2-7, the V gene TRBV20-1; 8 bases line up with TRBD2. The J segment lost 7 bases and the V segment lost 5 bases, leaving 10 bases of the junction unmatched. CDR1 is DFQATT and CDR2 is SNEGSKA in the germline V gene (reference sequence). The CDR3 is 13 amino acids. DNA for the CDR3: TGCAGTGCTGTAACTAGCGGAACCTTAGAGCAGTACTTC. It translates to CSAVTSGTLEQYF.

A few counts support this clonotype. This chain joins TRBV4-1 and TRBJ1-6; 7 bases line up with TRBD1. The CDR3 totals 18 residues. Germline CDR1 MGHRA, CDR2 YSYEKL. The V segment lost 2 bases and the J segment 10 bases; nucleotides outside the gene matches: 17. CDR3 DNA sequence: TGCGCCAGCAGCCAAATAGACTTCGCAGGGGGTGTGAGGTCACCCCTCCACTTT. Encoded protein: CASSQIDFAGGVRSPLHF.

The table lists this clonotype with a few counts. This chain uses TRBV5-6 with TRBJ2-2, with 13 bases fitting TRBD2. The germline V gene encodes CDR1 SGHDT and CDR2 YYEEEE. J lost 7 bases, V lost 2 bases, and 20 bases had no gene match. The CDR3 contains 21 residues. CDR3 sequence: CASSFSGTSGAAVERVGELFF. As DNA, the CDR3 is TGTGCCAGCAGCTTCTCCGGGACTAGCGGGGCCGCCGTAGAGAGGGTCGGGGAGCTGTTTTTT.

This clonotype was observed many times. The V gene is TRBV20-1, the J gene TRBJ1-5; no firm D call. Trimming took 2 bases from V and 7 from J, leaving 15 bases between them. Germline CDR1 DFQATT, CDR2 SNEGSKA (reference sequence). This CDR3 is built from 14 residues. The CDR3 sequence is CSARRWRTNQPQHF. The CDR3 DNA is TGCAGTGCTAGACGATGGAGGACGAACCAGCCCCAGCATTTT.